The subject of this entry is one T cell receptor (beta chain). Its cognate antigen is unknown. Any patient presenting with uncontrolled infection, other autoimmune disease, pregnancy or lactation was left out. The PBMCs studied were ones that came from about 10 ml fresh peripheral blood. The sample is drawn from a study of T cells in Graves' hyperthyroidism and ophthalmopathy. Study-level findings and limits: A model of 13 V-J pairs discriminated ophthalmopathy from stable hyperthyroidism. Most thyroid clonotypes expanded above 0.001 appeared in blood too.

Germline CDR1 SEHNR, CDR2 FQNEAQ (reference sequence). Between the trimmed V and J ends, which lost 5 bases and 6 bases, there was a span of 16 bases. This CDR3 has 14 amino acids. Amplified TCR beta CDR3 regions came from RNA transcripts. The HTBI set primed first-round TCR CDR3 RT-PCR. TCRdb ran MiXCR on the multiplex PCR reads and lists one entry per CDR3 protein. The data contain approximately 510,000 distinct CDR3 sequences, around 20% of them singletons. This chain links TRBV7-9 with TRBJ1-1; weak D call: TRBD1 (5 bases). This clonotype was obtained from a man younger than 35 with Graves' hyperthyroidism. What was sequenced was blood. CDR3 sequence: CASSPEGTGAEAFF. CDR3 sequence (DNA): TGTGCCAGCAGCCCTGAGGGGACGGGGGCTGAAGCTTTCTTT.